Listed below are T cell receptor beta chains from one sample, sequenced in a study of blood T cell repertoires in COVID-19. Libraries were prepared by immunoSEQ multiplex PCR; TCRdb keeps only in-frame clonotypes and omits some of them. Of approximately 320,000 clones listed, over 85% are singletons. Sample: PBMCs or T cells enriched from blood (not recorded which). The receptors derive from a man between 60 and 75 years old who had recovered from COVID-19. CDR3s include the opening cysteine and the closing phenylalanine or tryptophan. A D gene is named only where the DNA matches it firmly. Some rows have no size entry. The others give once, few or many, or a class for an expanded clone.

j_gene	abundance	v_gene	d_gene	CDR3aa	CDR3nt
TRBJ2-1	-	TRBV30	-	CAWAGYGGNNEQFF	TGTGCCTGGGCAGGGTACGGTGGAAACAATGAGCAGTTCTTC
TRBJ1-4	-	TRBV9	-	CASSPGPATNEKLFF	TGTGCCAGCAGCCCTGGGCCGGCAACTAATGAAAAACTGTTTTTT
TRBJ2-1	-	TRBV20-1	-	CSASPPGTYEQFF	TGCAGTGCTAGTCCCCCCGGGACATATGAGCAGTTCTTC
TRBJ2-5	-	TRBV29-1	-	CSVEDRRGTQYF	TGCAGCGTTGAAGATCGACGAGGGACCCAGTACTTC
TRBJ1-5	-	TRBV19	-	CASSSFGGGYSNQPQHF	TGTGCCAGTAGCTCTTTCGGAGGAGGGTATAGCAATCAGCCCCAGCATTTT
TRBJ2-5	-	TRBV14	-	CASSQTPTGPRLQETQYF	TGTGCCAGCAGCCAAACACCGACAGGTCCCCGACTCCAAGAGACCCAGTACTTC
TRBJ2-7	-	TRBV28	TRBD1	CASRRQGYEQYF	TGTGCCAGCAGGAGACAGGGCTACGAGCAGTACTTC
TRBJ2-7	-	TRBV5-1	TRBD1	CASSLPGTGRSSAHLTSYEQYF	TGCGCCAGCAGCTTGCCAGGGACAGGGAGGAGTAGCGCCCACCTAACATCCTACGAGCAGTACTTC
TRBJ2-7	-	TRBV29-1	TRBD1	CSAFSSGQVAYEQYF	TGCAGCGCTTTTAGTTCGGGACAGGTCGCCTACGAGCAGTACTTC
TRBJ2-1	-	TRBV6-2/TRBV6-3	TRBD1	CASSPRDRNYNEQFF	TGTGCCAGCAGTCCGAGGGACAGAAACTACAATGAGCAGTTCTTC
TRBJ1-1	-	TRBV12-3/TRBV12-4	TRBD1	CASGTGVTEAFF	TGTGCCAGCGGGACAGGGGTTACTGAAGCTTTCTTT
TRBJ2-1	-	TRBV7-2	-	CASSLAIRRNEQFF	TGTGCCAGCAGCTTAGCAATACGGCGGAATGAGCAGTTCTTC
TRBJ2-2	-	TRBV7-9	-	CASSEALEGELFF	TGTGCCAGCAGCGAAGCCCTGGAGGGGGAGCTGTTTTTT
TRBJ2-1	-	TRBV19	TRBD2	CASSIREGGYNEQFF	TGTGCCAGTAGTATACGGGAGGGCGGTTACAATGAGCAGTTCTTC
TRBJ2-2	-	TRBV10-1	TRBD1	CASSRGQVNTGELFF	TGCGCCAGCAGCCGGGGACAGGTTAACACCGGGGAGCTGTTTTTT
TRBJ2-5	-	TRBV28	TRBD2	CASSFMASGGQETQYF	TGTGCCAGCAGTTTTATGGCTAGCGGGGGTCAAGAGACCCAGTACTTC
TRBJ1-2	-	TRBV9	-	CASSPPNTEGQNYGYTF	TGTGCCAGCAGCCCACCCAATACCGAAGGACAAAACTATGGCTACACCTTC
TRBJ2-6	-	TRBV2	-	CASTRGARGANVLTF	TGTGCCAGCACCCGGGGGGCGCGAGGGGCCAACGTCCTGACTTTC
TRBJ2-1	-	TRBV5-1	TRBD2	CASSLVAGGDEQFF	TGCGCCAGCAGCTTGGTAGCGGGAGGGGATGAGCAGTTCTTC
TRBJ2-5	-	TRBV7-2	TRBD1	CASSPTGGIKTQYF	TGTGCCAGCAGCCCAACAGGGGGCATAAAGACCCAGTACTTC
TRBJ2-7	-	TRBV4-1	-	CASSQVGTVDYEQYF	TGCGCCAGCAGCCAAGTCGGGACTGTTGACTACGAGCAGTACTTC
TRBJ2-1	few	TRBV9	TRBD2	CASSKMGTSGNNEQFF	TGTGCCAGCAGTAAGATGGGGACTAGCGGCAACAATGAGCAGTTCTTC
TRBJ2-7	-	TRBV5-1	-	CASSSGLLEQYF	TGCGCCAGCAGCTCGGGACTCCTAGAGCAGTACTTC
TRBJ1-1	-	TRBV6-4	TRBD1	CASSQTTGGTEAFF	TGTGCCAGCAGTCAAACGACAGGGGGCACTGAAGCTTTCTTT
TRBJ2-5	-	TRBV10-3	-	CAISESQVARGGRETQYF	TGTGCCATCAGTGAGTCTCAAGTAGCGAGAGGGGGACGGGAGACCCAGTACTTC
TRBJ1-1	-	TRBV4-3	-	CASSLTGYGTEAFF	TGCGCCAGCAGCCTTACAGGGTACGGCACTGAAGCTTTCTTT
TRBJ2-6	few	TRBV6-2/TRBV6-3	-	CASSTGGSGANVLTF	TGTGCCAGCAGTACCGGTGGCTCTGGGGCCAACGTCCTGACTTTC
TRBJ2-7	-	TRBV6-5	-	CASSPTGLSEQYF	TGTGCCAGCAGTCCCACAGGGTTGTCCGAGCAGTACTTC